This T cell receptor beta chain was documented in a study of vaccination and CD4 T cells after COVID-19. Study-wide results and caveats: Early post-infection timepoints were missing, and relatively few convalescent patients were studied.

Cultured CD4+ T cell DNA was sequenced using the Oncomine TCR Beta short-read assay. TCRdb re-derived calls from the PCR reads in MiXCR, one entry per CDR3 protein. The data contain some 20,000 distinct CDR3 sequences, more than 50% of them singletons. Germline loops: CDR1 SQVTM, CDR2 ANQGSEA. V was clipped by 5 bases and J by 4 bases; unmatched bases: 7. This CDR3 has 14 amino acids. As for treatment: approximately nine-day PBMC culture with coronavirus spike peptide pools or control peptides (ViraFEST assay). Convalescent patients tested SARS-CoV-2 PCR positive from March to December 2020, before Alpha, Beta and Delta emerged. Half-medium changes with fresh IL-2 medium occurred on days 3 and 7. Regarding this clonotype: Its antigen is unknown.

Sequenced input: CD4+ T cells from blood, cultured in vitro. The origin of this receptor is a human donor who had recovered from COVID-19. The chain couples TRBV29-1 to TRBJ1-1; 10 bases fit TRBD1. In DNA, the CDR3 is TGCAGCGTTAACCGGGACAGGGGTAGCACTGAAGCTTTCTTT. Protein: CSVNRDRGSTEAFF.